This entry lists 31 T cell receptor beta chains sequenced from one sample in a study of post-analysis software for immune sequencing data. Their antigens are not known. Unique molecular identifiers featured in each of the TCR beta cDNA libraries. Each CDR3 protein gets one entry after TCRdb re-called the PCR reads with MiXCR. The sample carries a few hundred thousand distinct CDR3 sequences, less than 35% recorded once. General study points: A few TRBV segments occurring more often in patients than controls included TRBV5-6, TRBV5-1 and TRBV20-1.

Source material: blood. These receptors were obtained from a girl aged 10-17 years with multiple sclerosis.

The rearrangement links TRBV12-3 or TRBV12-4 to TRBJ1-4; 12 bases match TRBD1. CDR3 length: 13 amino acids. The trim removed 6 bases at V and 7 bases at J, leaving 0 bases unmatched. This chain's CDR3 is CASRGQGAEKLFF. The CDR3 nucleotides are TGTGCCAGCAGGGGACAGGGGGCTGAAAAACTGTTTTTT.

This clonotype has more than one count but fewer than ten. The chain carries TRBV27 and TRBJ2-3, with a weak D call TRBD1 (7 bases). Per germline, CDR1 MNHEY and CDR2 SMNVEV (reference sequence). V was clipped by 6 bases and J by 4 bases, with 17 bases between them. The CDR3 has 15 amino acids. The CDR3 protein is CASSQGGLEADTQYF. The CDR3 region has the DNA TGTGCCAGCAGCCAGGGGGGACTCGAGGCAGATACGCAGTATTTT.

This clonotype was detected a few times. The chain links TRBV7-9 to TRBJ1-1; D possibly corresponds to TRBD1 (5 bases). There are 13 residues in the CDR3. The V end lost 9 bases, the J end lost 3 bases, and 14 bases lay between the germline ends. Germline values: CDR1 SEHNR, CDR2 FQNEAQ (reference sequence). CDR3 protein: CASSALGDTEAFF. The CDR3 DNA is TGTGCCAGTTCCGCATTGGGGGACACTGAAGCTTTCTTT.

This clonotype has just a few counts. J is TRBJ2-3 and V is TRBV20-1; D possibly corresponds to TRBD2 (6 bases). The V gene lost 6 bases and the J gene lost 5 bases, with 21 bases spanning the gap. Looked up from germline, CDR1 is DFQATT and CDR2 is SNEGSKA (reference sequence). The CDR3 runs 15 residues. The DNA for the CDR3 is TGCAGTGCCCCCGCTAGTAGCGGAGTGGGAGATACGCAGTATTTT. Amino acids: CSAPASSGVGDTQYF.

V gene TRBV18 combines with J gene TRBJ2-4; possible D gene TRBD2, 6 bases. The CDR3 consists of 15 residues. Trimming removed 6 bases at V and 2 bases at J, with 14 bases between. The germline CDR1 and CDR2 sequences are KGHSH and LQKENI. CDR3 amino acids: CASSPEGTTKNIQYF. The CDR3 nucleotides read TGTGCCAGCTCCCCGGAGGGGACGACCAAAAACATTCAGTACTTC.

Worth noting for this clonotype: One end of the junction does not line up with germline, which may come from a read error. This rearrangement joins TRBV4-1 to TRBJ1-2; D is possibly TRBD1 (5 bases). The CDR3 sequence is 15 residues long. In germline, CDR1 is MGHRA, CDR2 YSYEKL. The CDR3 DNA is TGCGCTAGCAGCCCCACCGGGACCCGACGGGAAGGCTACACCTTC. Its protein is CASSPTGTRREGYTF.

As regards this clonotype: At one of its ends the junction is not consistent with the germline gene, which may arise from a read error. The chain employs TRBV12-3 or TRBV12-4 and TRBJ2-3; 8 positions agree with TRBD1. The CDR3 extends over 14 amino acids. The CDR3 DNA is TGTGCCAGCAGTCTCACGACAGGGGCAGATGCGCAATATTTT. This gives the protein CASSLTTGADAQYF.

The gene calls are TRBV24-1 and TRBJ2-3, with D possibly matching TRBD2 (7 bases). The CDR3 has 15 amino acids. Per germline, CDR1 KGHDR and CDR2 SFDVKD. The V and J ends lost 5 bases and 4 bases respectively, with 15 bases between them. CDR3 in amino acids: CATSGGGAEADTQYF. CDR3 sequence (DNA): TGTGCCACCAGTGGCGGGGGCGCTGAGGCAGATACGCAGTATTTT.

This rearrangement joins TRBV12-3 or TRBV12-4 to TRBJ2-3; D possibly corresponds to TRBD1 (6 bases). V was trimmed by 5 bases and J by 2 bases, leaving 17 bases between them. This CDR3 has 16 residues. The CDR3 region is CASSPHGQGNTDTQYF. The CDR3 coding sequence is TGTGCCAGCAGTCCCCATGGGCAGGGGAACACAGATACGCAGTATTTT.

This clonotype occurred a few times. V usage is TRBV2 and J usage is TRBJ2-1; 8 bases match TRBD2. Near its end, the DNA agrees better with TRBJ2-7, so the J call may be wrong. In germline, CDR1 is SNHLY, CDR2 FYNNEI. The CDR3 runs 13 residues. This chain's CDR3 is CASRGGPYNEQYF. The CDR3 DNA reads TGTGCCAGTCGGGGGGGCCCTTACAATGAGCAGTACTTC.

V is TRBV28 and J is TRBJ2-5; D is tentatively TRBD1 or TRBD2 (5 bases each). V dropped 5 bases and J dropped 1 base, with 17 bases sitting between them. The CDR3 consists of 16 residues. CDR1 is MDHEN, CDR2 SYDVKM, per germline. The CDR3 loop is CASSPTVGATQETQYF. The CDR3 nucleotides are TGTGCCAGCAGTCCGACAGTCGGGGCGACCCAAGAGACCCAGTACTTC.

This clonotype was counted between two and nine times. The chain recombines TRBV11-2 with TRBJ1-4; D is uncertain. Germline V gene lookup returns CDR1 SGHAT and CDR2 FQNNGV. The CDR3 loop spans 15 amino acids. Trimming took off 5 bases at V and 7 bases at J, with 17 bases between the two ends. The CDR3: CASSPDPGFSEKLFF. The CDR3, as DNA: TGTGCCAGCAGCCCGGATCCGGGGTTTAGTGAAAAACTGTTTTTT. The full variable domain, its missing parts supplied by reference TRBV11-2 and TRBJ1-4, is EAGVAQSPRYKIIEKRQSVAFWCNPISGHATLYWYQQILGQGPKLLIQFQNNGVVDDSQLPKDRFSAERLKGVDSTLKIQPAKLEDSAVYLCASSPDPGFSEKLFFGSGTQLSVL.

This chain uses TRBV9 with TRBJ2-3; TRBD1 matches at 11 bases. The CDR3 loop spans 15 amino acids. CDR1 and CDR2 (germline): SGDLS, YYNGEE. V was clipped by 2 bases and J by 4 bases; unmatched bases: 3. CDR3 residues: CASSVGQGAPDTQYF. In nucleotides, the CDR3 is TGTGCCAGCAGCGTCGGACAGGGGGCCCCAGATACGCAGTATTTT.

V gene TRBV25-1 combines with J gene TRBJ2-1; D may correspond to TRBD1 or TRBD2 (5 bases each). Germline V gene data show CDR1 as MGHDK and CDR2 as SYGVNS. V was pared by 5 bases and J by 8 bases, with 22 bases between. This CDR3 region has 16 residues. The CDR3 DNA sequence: TGTGCCAGCAGTCCGAGGCCGGGACGCCAGAGGGATGAGCAGTTCTTC. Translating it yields CASSPRPGRQRDEQFF.

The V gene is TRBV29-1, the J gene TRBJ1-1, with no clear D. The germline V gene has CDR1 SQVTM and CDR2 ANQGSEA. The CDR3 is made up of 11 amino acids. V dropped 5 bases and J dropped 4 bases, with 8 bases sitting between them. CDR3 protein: CSVTLSTEAFF. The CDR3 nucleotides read TGCAGCGTTACTCTGAGCACTGAAGCTTTCTTT.

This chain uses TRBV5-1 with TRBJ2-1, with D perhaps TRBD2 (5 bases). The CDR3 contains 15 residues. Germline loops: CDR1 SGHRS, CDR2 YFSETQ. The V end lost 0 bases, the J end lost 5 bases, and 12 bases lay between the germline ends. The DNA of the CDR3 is TGCGCCAGCAGCTTGGTCGGAGGCAGAAACAATGAGCAGTTCTTC. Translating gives CASSLVGGRNNEQFF.

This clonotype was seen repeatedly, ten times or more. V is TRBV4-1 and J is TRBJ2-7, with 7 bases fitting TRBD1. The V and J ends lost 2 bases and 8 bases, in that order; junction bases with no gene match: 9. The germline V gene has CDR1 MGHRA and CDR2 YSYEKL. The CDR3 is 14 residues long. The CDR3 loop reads CASSQYNDREQQYF. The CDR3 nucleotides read TGCGCCAGCAGCCAATATAACGACAGGGAGCAGCAGTACTTC.

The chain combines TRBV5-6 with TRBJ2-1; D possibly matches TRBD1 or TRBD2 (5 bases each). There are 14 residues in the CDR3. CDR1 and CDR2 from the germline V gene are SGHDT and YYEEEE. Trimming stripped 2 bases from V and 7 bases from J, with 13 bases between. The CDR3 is CASSLGTPPNEQFF. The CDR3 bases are TGTGCCAGCAGCTTAGGGACGCCCCCTAATGAGCAGTTCTTC.

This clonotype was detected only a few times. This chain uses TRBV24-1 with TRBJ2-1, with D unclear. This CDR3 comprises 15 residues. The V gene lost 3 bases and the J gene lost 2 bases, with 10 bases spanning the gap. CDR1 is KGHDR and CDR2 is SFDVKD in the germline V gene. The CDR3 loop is CATSDPVMTYNEQFF. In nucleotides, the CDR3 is TGTGCCACCAGTGATCCCGTGATGACCTACAATGAGCAGTTCTTC.

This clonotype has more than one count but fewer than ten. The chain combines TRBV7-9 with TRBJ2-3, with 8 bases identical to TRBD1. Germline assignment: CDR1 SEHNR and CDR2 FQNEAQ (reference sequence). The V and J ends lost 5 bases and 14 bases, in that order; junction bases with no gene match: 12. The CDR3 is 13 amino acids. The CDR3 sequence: CASSTLDRDVWYF. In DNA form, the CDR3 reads TGTGCCAGCAGCACTTTGGACAGGGATGTTTGGTATTTT.

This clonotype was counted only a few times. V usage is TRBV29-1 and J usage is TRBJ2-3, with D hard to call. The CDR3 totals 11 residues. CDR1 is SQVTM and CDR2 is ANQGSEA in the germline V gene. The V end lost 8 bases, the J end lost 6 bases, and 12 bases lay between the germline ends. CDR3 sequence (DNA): TGCAGCTTCTCCGGGCCGGATACGCAGTATTTT. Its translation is CSFSGPDTQYF.

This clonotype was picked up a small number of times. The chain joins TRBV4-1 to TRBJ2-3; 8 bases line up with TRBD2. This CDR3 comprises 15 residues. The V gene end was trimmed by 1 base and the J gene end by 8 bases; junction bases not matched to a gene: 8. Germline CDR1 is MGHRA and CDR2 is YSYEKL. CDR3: CASSQGPGTRPTQYF. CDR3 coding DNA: TGCGCCAGCAGCCAAGGTCCCGGGACTAGACCTACGCAGTATTTT.

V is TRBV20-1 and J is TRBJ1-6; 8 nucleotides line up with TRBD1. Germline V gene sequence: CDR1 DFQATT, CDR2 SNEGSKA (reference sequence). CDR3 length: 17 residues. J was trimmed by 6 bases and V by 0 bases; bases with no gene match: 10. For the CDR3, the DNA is TGCAGTGCTAGAGATCCTTCGACAGGGGTCCGTAATTCACCCCTCCACTTT. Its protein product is CSARDPSTGVRNSPLHF.

In nucleotides, the CDR3 is TGTGCCAGCAGCCAAGTCTGGCGCGGGGGTAAGTTTGGCGAGCAGTACTTC. Translation gives CASSQVWRGGKFGEQYF. The chain joins TRBV4-2 to TRBJ2-5, with 7 bases matching TRBD2. The DNA matches TRBJ2-7 better at its end, which makes the J call doubtful. The length of the CDR3 is 17 residues. The germline V gene has CDR1 LGHNA and CDR2 YNFKEQ.

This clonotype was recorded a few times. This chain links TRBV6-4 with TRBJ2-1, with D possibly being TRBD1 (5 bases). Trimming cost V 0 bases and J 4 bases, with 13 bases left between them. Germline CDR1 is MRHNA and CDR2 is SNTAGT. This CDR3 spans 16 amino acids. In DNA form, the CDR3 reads TGTGCCAGCAGTGACTCCCCGACAGCCCTTTACAATGAGCAGTTCTTC. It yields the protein CASSDSPTALYNEQFF.

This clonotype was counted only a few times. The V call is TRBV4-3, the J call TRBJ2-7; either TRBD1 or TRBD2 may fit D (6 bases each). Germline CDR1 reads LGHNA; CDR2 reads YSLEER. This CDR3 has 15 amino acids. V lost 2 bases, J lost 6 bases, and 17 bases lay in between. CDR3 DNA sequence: TGCGCCAGCAGCCAATACTACAGAGGGGGGAGCGAGCAGTACTTC. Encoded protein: CASSQYYRGGSEQYF.

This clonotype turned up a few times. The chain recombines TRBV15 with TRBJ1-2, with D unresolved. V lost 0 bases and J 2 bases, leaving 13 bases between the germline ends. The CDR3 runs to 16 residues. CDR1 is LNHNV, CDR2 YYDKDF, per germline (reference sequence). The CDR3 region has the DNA TGTGCCACCAGCAGAGAGGAAATGGGGATAAACTATGGCTACACCTTC. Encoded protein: CATSREEMGINYGYTF.

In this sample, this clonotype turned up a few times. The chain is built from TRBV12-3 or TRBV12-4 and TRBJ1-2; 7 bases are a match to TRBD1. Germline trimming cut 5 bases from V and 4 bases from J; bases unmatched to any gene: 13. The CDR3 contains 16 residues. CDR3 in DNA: TGTGCCAGCAGTGGCCGGGAGGCAGGGGGGACCTATGGCTACACCTTC. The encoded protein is CASSGREAGGTYGYTF.

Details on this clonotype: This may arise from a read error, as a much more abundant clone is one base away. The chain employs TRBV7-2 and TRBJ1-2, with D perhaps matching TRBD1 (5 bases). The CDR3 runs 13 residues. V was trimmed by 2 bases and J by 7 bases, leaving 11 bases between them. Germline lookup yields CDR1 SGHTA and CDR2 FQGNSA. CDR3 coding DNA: TGTGCCAGCAGCTTACGGGGCGGCGCTGGCTACACCTTC. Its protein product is CASSLRGGAGYTF. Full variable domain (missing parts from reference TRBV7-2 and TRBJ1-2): GAGVSQSPSNKVTEKGKDVELRCDPISGHTALYWYRQSLGQGLEFLIYFQGNSAPDKSGLPSDRFSAERTGGSVSTLTIQRTQQEDSAVYLCASSLRGGAGYTFGSGTRLTVV.

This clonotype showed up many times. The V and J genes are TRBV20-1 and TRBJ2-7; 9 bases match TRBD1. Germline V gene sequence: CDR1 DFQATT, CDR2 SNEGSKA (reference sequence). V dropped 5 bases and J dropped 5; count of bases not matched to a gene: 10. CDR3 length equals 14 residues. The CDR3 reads CSAWTGQGFNEQYF. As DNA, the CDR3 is TGCAGTGCTTGGACGGGACAGGGATTCAACGAGCAGTACTTC.

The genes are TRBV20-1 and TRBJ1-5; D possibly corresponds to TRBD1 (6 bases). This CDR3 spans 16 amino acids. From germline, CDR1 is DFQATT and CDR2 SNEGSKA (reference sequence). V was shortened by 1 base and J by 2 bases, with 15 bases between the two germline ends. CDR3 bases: TGCAGTGCTAGAGTCCCAGGGGTAGTAGGCAATCAGCCCCAGCATTTT. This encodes CSARVPGVVGNQPQHF.